This TCR beta chain was captured in a study of identical twins. Study-level results: Because invariant MAIT and iNKT cells could be present, zero-insertion analyses could be partly confounded.

Worth noting for this clonotype: The target antigen is unknown.

TCRdb used MiXCR to reprocess the 5' RACE reads, holding one entry per CDR3 protein. The sample has some 320,000 distinct CDR3 sequences; approximately 13% are singletons. Healthy Caucasians alone served as donors. The data were also submitted as part of a second study, on yellow fever vaccine responses in identical twins. According to that study: In identical twins, vaccine T cell responses appeared partly shared and partly individual.

The sequence was collected from a woman aged 18 to 35 in good health. Source material: CD8+ T cells sorted from blood.

CDR3 sequence: CASSPIGSDTQYF. CDR3 sequence (DNA): TGCGCCAGCAGCCCTATAGGTTCAGATACGCAGTATTTT. The chain uses TRBV5-1 and TRBJ2-3; D unclear. Germline CDR1 is SGHRS and CDR2 is YFSETQ. The CDR3 is made up of 13 amino acids. V was shortened by 4 bases and J by 4 bases, with 10 bases between the two germline ends. Using reference TRBV5-1 and TRBJ2-3 for the parts outside the CDR3, the full variable domain is KAGVTQTPRYLIKTRGQQVTLSCSPISGHRSVSWYQQTPGQGLQFLFEYFSETQRNKGNFPGRFSGRQFSNSRSEMNVSTLELGDSALYLCASSPIGSDTQYFGPGTRLTVL.